The source of this T cell receptor beta chain is a study of OX40 agonist ivuxolimab in advanced cancers. Study-level background: Participants, about 83% male, averaged roughly 60 years of age, ranging from 23 to 79. Findings of the study overall: CD4+ and CD8+ T cells in blood underwent clonal expansion by week 6 at 0.1 to 3.0 mg/kg.

As for this clone: Its antigen is currently unknown.

Measured with immunoSEQ multiplex PCR; TCRdb has only the in-frame clones, and not every one. The data contain about 48,000 clones, 75% to 85% of them singletons. The CDR3 spans 14 residues. Trimming removed 5 bases from V and 6 bases from J, with 11 bases in between. Germline V gene sequence: CDR1 SEHNR, CDR2 FQNEAQ (reference sequence). This clonotype originated in an adult with an advanced solid tumor such as melanoma, head and neck, liver or kidney cancer. The chain carries TRBV7-9 and TRBJ1-6; D is perhaps TRBD1 (6 bases). The sample was CD4+ or CD8+ T cells sorted from blood, taken in a trial of the OX40 agonist ivuxolimab. The CDR3 here is CASSGRTANSPLHF. The CDR3 nucleotides are TGTGCCAGCAGCGGGCGGACAGCTAATTCACCCCTCCACTTT.